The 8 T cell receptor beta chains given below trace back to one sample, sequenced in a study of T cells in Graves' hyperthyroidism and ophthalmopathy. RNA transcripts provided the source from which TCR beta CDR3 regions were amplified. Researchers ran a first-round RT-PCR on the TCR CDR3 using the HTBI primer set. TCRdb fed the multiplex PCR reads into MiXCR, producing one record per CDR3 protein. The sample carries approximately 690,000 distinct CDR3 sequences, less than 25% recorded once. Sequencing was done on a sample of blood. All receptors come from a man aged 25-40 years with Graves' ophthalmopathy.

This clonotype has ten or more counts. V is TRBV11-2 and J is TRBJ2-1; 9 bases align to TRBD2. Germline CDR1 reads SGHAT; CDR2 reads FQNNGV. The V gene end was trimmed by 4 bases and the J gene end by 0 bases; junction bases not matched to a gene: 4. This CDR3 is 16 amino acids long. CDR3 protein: CASSYLAGVSYNEQFF. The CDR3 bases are TGTGCCAGCAGCTATTTAGCGGGAGTCTCCTACAATGAGCAGTTCTTC. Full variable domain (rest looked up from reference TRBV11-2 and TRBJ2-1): EAGVAQSPRYKIIEKRQSVAFWCNPISGHATLYWYQQILGQGPKLLIQFQNNGVVDDSQLPKDRFSAERLKGVDSTLKIQPAKLEDSAVYLCASSYLAGVSYNEQFFGPGTRLTVL.

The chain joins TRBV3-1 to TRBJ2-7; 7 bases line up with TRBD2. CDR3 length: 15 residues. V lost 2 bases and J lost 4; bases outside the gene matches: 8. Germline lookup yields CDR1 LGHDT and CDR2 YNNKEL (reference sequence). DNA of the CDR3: TGTGCCAGCAGCCAATCGTGGGAGGGATTTTACGAGCAGTACTTC. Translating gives CASSQSWEGFYEQYF.

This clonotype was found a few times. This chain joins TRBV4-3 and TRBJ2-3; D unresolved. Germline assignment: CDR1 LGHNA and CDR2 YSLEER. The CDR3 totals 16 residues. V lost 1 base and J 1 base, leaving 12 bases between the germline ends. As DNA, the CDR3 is TGCGCCAGCAGCCAAGGTTACAACTCTGGCACAGATACGCAGTATTTT. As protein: CASSQGYNSGTDTQYF.

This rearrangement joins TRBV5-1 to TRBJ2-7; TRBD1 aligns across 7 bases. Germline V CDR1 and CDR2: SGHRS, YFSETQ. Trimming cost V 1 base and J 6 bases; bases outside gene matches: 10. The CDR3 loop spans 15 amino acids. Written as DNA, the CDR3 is TGCGCCAGCAGCTTGTTTTCGGACAGGCGGCCCGAGCAGTACTTC. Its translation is CASSLFSDRRPEQYF. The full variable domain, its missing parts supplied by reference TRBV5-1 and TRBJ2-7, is KAGVTQTPRYLIKTRGQQVTLSCSPISGHRSVSWYQQTPGQGLQFLFEYFSETQRNKGNFPGRFSGRQFSNSRSEMNVSTLELGDSALYLCASSLFSDRRPEQYFGPGTRLTVT.

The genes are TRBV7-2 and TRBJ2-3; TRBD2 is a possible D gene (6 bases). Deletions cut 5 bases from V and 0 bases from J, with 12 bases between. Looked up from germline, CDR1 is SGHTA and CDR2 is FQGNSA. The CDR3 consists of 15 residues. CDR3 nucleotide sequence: TGTGCCAGCAGCCCGGGGGAGTTTAGCACAGATACGCAGTATTTT. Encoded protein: CASSPGEFSTDTQYF.

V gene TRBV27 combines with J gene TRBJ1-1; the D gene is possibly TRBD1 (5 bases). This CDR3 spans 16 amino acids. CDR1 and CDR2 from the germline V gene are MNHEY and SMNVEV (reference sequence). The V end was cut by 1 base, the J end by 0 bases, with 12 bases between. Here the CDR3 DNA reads TGTGCCAGCAGTTTATTCCCAGGGCGAATGAACACTGAAGCTTTCTTT. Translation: CASSLFPGRMNTEAFF.

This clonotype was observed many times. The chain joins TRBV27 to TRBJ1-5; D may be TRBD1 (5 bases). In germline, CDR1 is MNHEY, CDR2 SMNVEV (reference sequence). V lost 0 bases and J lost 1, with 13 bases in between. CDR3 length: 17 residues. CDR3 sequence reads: CASSLSITGWSNQPQHF. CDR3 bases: TGTGCCAGCAGTTTATCGATCACAGGTTGGAGCAATCAGCCCCAGCATTTT.

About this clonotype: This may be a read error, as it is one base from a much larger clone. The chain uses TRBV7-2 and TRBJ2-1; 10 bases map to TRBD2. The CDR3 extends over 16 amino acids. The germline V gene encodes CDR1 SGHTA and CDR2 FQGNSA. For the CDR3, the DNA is TGTGCCAGCAGCGGTGCTAGCGGGAGCTCCTGCAATGAGCAGTTCTTC. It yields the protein CASSGASGSSCNEQFF.